This T cell receptor (beta chain) emerged from a study of blood T cell repertoires in COVID-19. Across the whole study: The samples span acute and convalescent COVID-19 from the United States, Italy and Spain. Nucleic acid was either cDNA or gDNA, and it came from T cells, B-cell-depleted T cells, or PBMCs.

Original processing notes: Reference gene primer amplification in the assay estimated nucleated cell counts. Sequencing was performed with immunoSEQ multiplex PCR; in TCRdb, only in-frame clones are kept and a portion is missing. V, J and clone size are those of that table, while D and trimming were read from the DNA. This table holds a few hundred thousand clones, around 92% found once. Germline-derived CDR1 and CDR2 are SNHLY and FYNNEI. The CDR3 runs to 13 residues. V lost 8 bases and J lost 2; bases outside the gene matches: 5. The sequencing sample was made of peripheral blood. The rearrangement uses TRBV2 and TRBJ1-2; 7 positions match TRBD1. This TCR came from a man aged 18 to 30 who had recovered from COVID-19. The CDR3 sequence: CASGGQTNYGYTF. Written as DNA, the CDR3 is TGTGCCAGCGGGGGACAGACCAACTATGGCTACACCTTC.